A single sample gave rise to the 24 T cell receptor beta chains below, sequenced in a study of cytomegalovirus exposure and HLA in healthy donors (dated by TCRdb to the late 2010s). The library was built by means of the immunoSEQ multiplex PCR assay. A mixture of 60 forward primers for TCR Vbeta segments and 13 reverse primers for TCR Jbeta segments was used in the multiplex PCR. TCRdb stores this immuneACCESS table with in-frame sequences only. Part of the clones is absent; in the studies checked, under half of the shortfall reflects unresolved V genes, and no reason is known for the rest. In all, the sample holds 160,000 or so clones, and more than 75% of those were seen once. Around 1.4% of the sample comes from the top ten. Material for sequencing was PBMCs. These receptors all stem from a male donor in good health and CMV-seronegative.

This clone was picked up one time. No conserved phenylalanine or tryptophan ends this CDR3, so it is likely a read error. The chain employs TRBV4-3 and TRBJ1-1; possible D gene TRBD1, 6 bases. The V gene lost 5 bases and the J gene lost 3 bases, with 13 bases spanning the gap. The CDR3 is 14 residues long. The V gene's germline CDR1 is LGHNA and CDR2 YSLEER. In nucleotides, the CDR3 is TGCGCCAGCAGCGACGGGAGGGGGGACACTGAAGCTTTCCTT. Its protein product is CASSDGRGDTEAFL.

V and J are TRBV5-1 and TRBJ2-7, with 16 bases matching TRBD2. CDR3 length equals 18 residues. V shed 0 bases and J 4 bases; nucleotides not matched to a gene: 7. Germline V lookup: CDR1 SGHRS, CDR2 YFSETQ. CDR3 sequence: CASSLARGLAGGQYEQYF. CDR3 in DNA: TGCGCCAGCAGCTTGGCCAGGGGACTAGCGGGAGGGCAATACGAGCAGTACTTC.

The genes are TRBV5-4 and TRBJ2-5, with TRBD2 as a possible D gene (6 bases). Germline V gene data show CDR1 as SGHNT and CDR2 as YYREEE (reference sequence). This CDR3 spans 12 amino acids. Trimming stripped 10 bases from V and 3 bases from J, with 13 bases between. The CDR3 reads CAVRDFKETQYF. DNA for the CDR3: TGTGCCGTCCGGGACTTCAAAGAGACCCAGTACTTC.

The chain has TRBV28 and TRBJ1-2, with 11 bases lining up with TRBD1. This CDR3 region has 14 residues. Germline V gives CDR1 MDHEN, CDR2 SYDVKM. V was clipped by 2 bases and J by 7 bases; unmatched bases: 3. The CDR3 nucleotides are TGTGCCAGCAGTTTACGGGACAGGGGGACTGGCTACACCTTC. Encoded protein: CASSLRDRGTGYTF.

This clone was counted a few times. The chain combines TRBV6-1 with TRBJ2-1, with 7 bases identical to TRBD1. Looked up from germline, CDR1 is MNHNS and CDR2 is SASEGT. After removal of 6 bases from V and 3 bases from J, the junction contained 5 bases not matched to a gene. There are 14 residues in the CDR3. CDR3 sequence (DNA): TGTGCCAGCAGCGAGACAGGGTTCTACAATGAGCAGTTCTTC. This gives the protein CASSETGFYNEQFF.

This clone was seen a handful of times. The V and J genes are TRBV12-5 and TRBJ2-3; 12 bases align to TRBD2. Germline V lookup: CDR1 LGHNT, CDR2 FRNRAP. V gave up 6 bases and J gave up 4 bases; unmatched junction bases: 8. The CDR3 runs 16 residues. In DNA form, the CDR3 reads TGTGCTAGTGGCCTCATACTAGCGGGAGGTTCAGATACGCAGTATTTT. It codes for CASGLILAGGSDTQYF.

The chain joins TRBV6-6 to TRBJ1-5, with a tentative D call TRBD1 (5 bases). The CDR3 totals 13 residues. Germline CDR1 MNHNY, CDR2 SVGAGI (reference sequence). V dropped 4 bases and J dropped 4 bases, with 8 bases sitting between them. The CDR3 here is CASSLQENQPQHF. As DNA, the CDR3 is TGTGCCAGCAGTTTACAGGAGAATCAGCCCCAGCATTTT.

The chain uses TRBV2 and TRBJ1-2; D gene uncertain. The V end was cut by 8 bases, the J end by 8 bases, with 15 bases between. CDR1 SNHLY and CDR2 FYNNEI come from the germline V gene. CDR3 length: 12 amino acids. CDR3 residues: CASRRVLEGYTF. CDR3 bases: TGTGCCAGCCGGCGGGTTCTAGAGGGCTACACCTTC.

There are a few counts of this clone. The chain is built from TRBV6-1 and TRBJ1-5; D not certain. The length of the CDR3 is 16 residues. Germline V lookup: CDR1 MNHNS, CDR2 SASEGT. The V end was cut by 3 bases, the J end by 3 bases, with 15 bases between. The DNA for the CDR3 is TGTGCCAGCAGTGACGGATTTGGGGAGTACAATCAGCCCCAGCATTTT. This gives the protein CASSDGFGEYNQPQHF.

The DNA for the CDR3 is TGTGCCAGCAGCTGGACTAGCGGGGGGGCGGATACGCAGTATTTT. It specifies CASSWTSGGADTQYF. V usage is TRBV7-2 and J usage is TRBJ2-3, with 15 bases matching TRBD2. Germline V CDR1 and CDR2: SGHTA, FQGNSA. The J segment lost 6 bases and the V segment lost 4 bases, leaving 2 bases of the junction unmatched. The CDR3 spans 15 residues. The whole variable domain, filled in from reference TRBV7-2 and TRBJ2-3, reads GAGVSQSPSNKVTEKGKDVELRCDPISGHTALYWYRQSLGQGLEFLIYFQGNSAPDKSGLPSDRFSAERTGGSVSTLTIQRTQQEDSAVYLCASSWTSGGADTQYFGPGTRLTVL.

This clone was counted between two and nine times. The chain carries TRBV6-1 and TRBJ2-7, with a possible D match to TRBD2 (6 bases). Trimming cost V 0 bases and J 3 bases, with 18 bases left between them. CDR3 length: 17 amino acids. Germline values: CDR1 MNHNS, CDR2 SASEGT. This CDR3 reads CASSEAIHSGIFYEQYF. CDR3 nucleotide sequence: TGTGCCAGCAGTGAAGCGATACATAGCGGAATTTTCTACGAGCAGTACTTC.

The chain joins TRBV5-1 to TRBJ2-3, with 7 bases fitting TRBD1. The J segment lost 2 bases and the V segment lost 4 bases, leaving 4 bases of the junction unmatched. CDR3 size: 14 residues. In germline, CDR1 is SGHRS, CDR2 YFSETQ. CDR3 protein: CASSRQGDTDTQYF. CDR3 DNA: TGCGCCAGCAGCCGACAGGGAGACACAGATACGCAGTATTTT.

This chain uses TRBV29-1 with TRBJ2-5; perhaps TRBD1 as D (8 bases). Deletions cut 2 bases from V and 4 bases from J, with 14 bases between. Germline values: CDR1 SQVTM, CDR2 ANQGSEA. The CDR3 loop spans 14 amino acids. CDR3 residues: CSVELNRGGETQYF. Here the CDR3 DNA reads TGCAGCGTTGAATTAAACAGGGGGGGAGAGACCCAGTACTTC.

V is TRBV5-4 and J is TRBJ1-4; the match to TRBD1 covers 7 bases. This CDR3 is built from 14 residues. V gave up 4 bases and J gave up 7 bases; unmatched junction bases: 7. CDR1 and CDR2 (germline): SGHNT, YYREEE (reference sequence). As DNA, the CDR3 is TGTGCCAGCAGCCCGGACAGGACGTTTGAAAAACTGTTTTTT. It encodes CASSPDRTFEKLFF.

The sample holds a few counts of this clone. The chain employs TRBV4-3 and TRBJ2-1; D remains ambiguous. V was pared by 0 bases and J by 0 bases, with 9 bases between. Germline CDR1 LGHNA, CDR2 YSLEER. The CDR3 totals 16 residues. In nucleotides, the CDR3 is TGCGCCAGCAGCCAAGATACTGCGAGCTCCTACAATGAGCAGTTCTTC. It codes for CASSQDTASSYNEQFF.

The chain carries TRBV28 and TRBJ2-7; TRBD2 aligns across 8 bases. The CDR3 consists of 14 residues. V shed 6 bases, J shed 4 bases, and the junction held 8 bases outside the gene matches. The germline CDR1 and CDR2 sequences are MDHEN and SYDVKM. For the CDR3, the DNA is TGTGCCAGCAGCGGGGGGGGTCTCCCTTACGAGCAGTACTTC. The encoded protein is CASSGGGLPYEQYF. The complete variable domain, with remaining parts taken from reference TRBV28 and TRBJ2-7, reads DVKVTQSSRYLVKRTGEKVFLECVQDMDHENMFWYRQDPGLGLRLIYFSYDVKMKEKGDIPEGYSVSREKKERFSLILESASTNQTSMYLCASSGGGLPYEQYFGPGTRLTVT.

The sample holds a few counts of this clone. V is TRBV5-6 and J is TRBJ1-2, with 8 bases lining up with TRBD1. J gave up 8 bases and V 1 base, and 1 base lay outside the gene matches. The CDR3 extends over 12 amino acids. Germline V gene sequence: CDR1 SGHDT, CDR2 YYEEEE. The chain's CDR3 is CASSLTGGGYTF. The CDR3 bases are TGTGCCAGCAGCTTGACAGGGGGAGGCTACACCTTC.

This rearrangement joins TRBV7-9 to TRBJ2-5, with a tentative D call TRBD1 (6 bases). Near its end, the DNA agrees better with TRBJ2-7, so the J call may be wrong. Germline lookup yields CDR1 SEHNR and CDR2 FQNEAQ (reference sequence). The CDR3 has 15 residues. Written as DNA, the CDR3 is TGTGCCAGCAGCACTCCCCGAGGGGGTCAGGGCGAGCAGTACTTC. Protein sequence: CASSTPRGGQGEQYF.

This clone was counted only a few times. This CDR3 is CASNLGSSYNEQFF. For the CDR3, the DNA is TGTGCCAGCAATTTGGGGAGCTCCTACAATGAGCAGTTCTTC. This rearrangement joins TRBV6-6 to TRBJ2-1; weak D call: TRBD2 (5 bases). Germline values: CDR1 MNHNY, CDR2 SVGAGI (reference sequence). V lost 7 bases, J lost 0 bases, and 10 bases lay in between. This CDR3 is 14 amino acids long.

This clone occurred a few times. The rearrangement links TRBV7-2 to TRBJ2-2, with a tentative D call TRBD1 (5 bases). V was pared by 5 bases and J by 6 bases, with 13 bases between. This CDR3 spans 14 amino acids. CDR1 and CDR2 (germline): SGHTA, FQGNSA. CDR3 region: CASSISQGAGELFF. The CDR3 DNA reads TGTGCCAGCAGCATCAGCCAGGGCGCCGGGGAGCTGTTTTTT.

This clone appeared a single time. This chain links TRBV4-3 with TRBJ1-2, with 9 nucleotides matching TRBD1. From germline, CDR1 is LGHNA and CDR2 YSLEER. The V and J ends lost 3 bases and 3 bases, in that order; junction bases with no gene match: 5. This CDR3 contains 15 residues. The CDR3 bases are TGCGCCAGCAGCCAGGGGGACAGGGACTACTATGGCTACACCTTC. It is translated as CASSQGDRDYYGYTF.

J is TRBJ2-3 and V is TRBV5-6; D is unresolved. CDR1 is SGHDT, CDR2 YYEEEE, per germline. Between the trimmed V and J ends, which lost 0 bases and 0 bases, there was a span of 8 bases. The CDR3 runs to 15 residues. CDR3 nucleotide sequence: TGTGCCAGCAGCTTGGTCATCACTAGCACAGATACGCAGTATTTT. It yields the protein CASSLVITSTDTQYF.

This chain joins TRBV27 and TRBJ2-7; 10 nucleotides agree with TRBD1. Germline trimming cut 8 bases from V and 2 bases from J; bases unmatched to any gene: 9. The CDR3 covers 15 residues. Germline CDR1 reads MNHEY; CDR2 reads SMNVEV (reference sequence). The CDR3: CASQKTGTGAYEQYF. The CDR3 DNA is TGTGCCAGCCAAAAGACCGGGACAGGGGCCTACGAGCAGTACTTC.

This chain links TRBV6-5 with TRBJ2-7, with D possibly being TRBD2 (5 bases). This CDR3 comprises 15 residues. Germline-derived CDR1 and CDR2 are MNHEY and SVGAGI. V shed 6 bases and J shed 3 bases, with 18 bases lying between them. The CDR3 nucleotides are TGTGCCAGCAGCGAGCGCTTCGGAGGTTTCTACGAGCAGTACTTC. Protein: CASSERFGGFYEQYF.